This T cell receptor (beta chain) was captured by sequencing in a study of OX40 agonist ivuxolimab in advanced cancers. Clones were read by immunoSEQ multiplex PCR, and TCRdb kept only the in-frame ones, dropping some. The profile shows tens of thousands of clones, over 80% of them singletons. Germline V gives CDR1 MDHEN, CDR2 SYDVKM. Trimming cost V 3 bases and J 4 bases, with 15 bases left between them. The CDR3 runs 15 residues. Study-level points and caveats: Fewer expanded clones were found on average in CD4+ than in CD8+ T cells. What antigens the expanded peripheral T cells recognized was never established.

As concerns this clone: Its antigen is not identified.

Sequences were derived from CD4+ or CD8+ T cells sorted from blood, sampled in a trial of the OX40 agonist ivuxolimab. The TCR comes from an adult with an advanced solid tumor such as melanoma, head and neck, liver or kidney cancer. The rearrangement uses TRBV28 and TRBJ2-5, with a weak D call TRBD1 (6 bases). DNA for the CDR3: TGTGCCAGCAGTTTGAGGGGGTGGGATGGAGAGACCCAGTACTTC. This codes for CASSLRGWDGETQYF.